This T cell receptor (beta chain) was observed in a study of technical replicates of blood from several donors. J gave up 10 bases and V 1 base, and 10 bases lay outside the gene matches. The CDR3 has 15 residues. Germline CDR1 SEHNR, CDR2 FQNEAQ (reference sequence). The data were produced by immunoSEQ multiplex PCR, yet TCRdb's version contains in-frame clones alone and is incomplete. This table holds around 80,000 clones, approximately 91% found once. The sample was T cells isolated from PBMCs. The sequence derives from a human donor in good health. The chain carries TRBV7-9 and TRBJ1-2, with 9 bases lining up with TRBD1. Here the CDR3 reads CASSLGFGTGMVYTF. The CDR3 DNA sequence: TGTGCCAGCAGCTTAGGTTTTGGGACAGGGATGGTCTACACCTTC.